These 19 T cell receptor beta chains came from one sample sequenced in a study of T cell repertoires in cytomegalovirus infection. MiXCR, applied by TCRdb to the reads, yields one record per CDR3 protein. The sample carries some 230,000 distinct CDR3 sequences, roughly 22% recorded once. Sequencing was performed on CD8+ T cells from PBMCs. These receptors were obtained from a human donor in good health (CMV status not recorded). Some clones in this sample may be carry-over from other donors' samples.

This clonotype was seen a handful of times. The chain uses TRBV7-9 and TRBJ2-2, with a tentative D call TRBD1 (5 bases). Trimming took 4 bases from V and 5 from J, leaving 8 bases between them. Germline loops: CDR1 SEHNR, CDR2 FQNEAQ (reference sequence). The CDR3 contains 13 residues. The CDR3 DNA reads as TGTGCCAGCAGCTCACAGGAGACCGGGGAGCTGTTTTTT. This sequence encodes CASSSQETGELFF.

This clonotype was seen repeatedly, ten times or more. The rearrangement uses TRBV7-8 and TRBJ2-1; the match to TRBD2 covers 12 bases. V dropped 4 bases and J dropped 8; count of bases not matched to a gene: 6. This CDR3 has 15 residues. Germline CDR1 is SGHVS and CDR2 is FQNEAQ. This CDR3 reads CASSYTSGGFDEQFF. CDR3 coding DNA: TGTGCCAGCAGCTATACTAGCGGGGGGTTCGATGAGCAGTTCTTC.

The V call is TRBV6-5, the J call TRBJ1-1, with D unresolved. CDR3 size: 14 residues. Per the germline V gene, CDR1 is MNHEY and CDR2 is SVGAGI. Trimming removed 2 bases from V and 4 bases from J, with 11 bases in between. This CDR3 is CASSYELWSTEAFF. The DNA for the CDR3 is TGTGCCAGCAGTTACGAACTTTGGAGCACTGAAGCTTTCTTT.

The CDR3 region has the DNA TGTGCCAGCAGTTTATCGGGATGGGGTGGCTCACCCCTCCACTTT. It codes for CASSLSGWGGSPLHF. The chain carries TRBV28 and TRBJ1-6; no definite D call. CDR1 is MDHEN, CDR2 SYDVKM, per germline. V was trimmed by 1 base and J by 10 bases, leaving 14 bases between them. The CDR3 length is 15 residues. The variable domain in full, completed from reference TRBV28 and TRBJ1-6, reads DVKVTQSSRYLVKRTGEKVFLECVQDMDHENMFWYRQDPGLGLRLIYFSYDVKMKEKGDIPEGYSVSREKKERFSLILESASTNQTSMYLCASSLSGWGGSPLHFGNGTRLTVT.

This clonotype was counted only a few times. This sequence may be a read error, since a much larger clone differs from it by one base. In DNA form, the CDR3 reads TGTGCCAGCAGCTTAATGAGCTCCTACAATGAGCAGTTCTTC. Protein: CASSLMSSYNEQFF. The V and J genes are TRBV7-2 and TRBJ2-1; D is undetermined. The CDR3 length is 14 residues. V was shortened by 2 bases and J by 0 bases, with 5 bases between the two germline ends. Germline-derived CDR1 and CDR2 are SGHTA and FQGNSA.

The genes are TRBV20-1 and TRBJ2-7; D may match TRBD1 or TRBD2 (5 bases each). Germline V gene sequence: CDR1 DFQATT, CDR2 SNEGSKA (reference sequence). The CDR3 has 13 residues. The germline V and J ends were trimmed by 5 bases and 3 bases, with 14 bases remaining between them. CDR3 sequence (DNA): TGCAGTGCTCCGGACGGGGCGGGCTACGAGCAGTACTTC. Translation gives CSAPDGAGYEQYF.

This clonotype appeared many times. The chain combines TRBV7-6 with TRBJ2-1, with D possibly being TRBD2 (7 bases). The V end lost 5 bases, the J end lost 7 bases, and 18 bases lay between the germline ends. CDR3 length: 15 residues. In germline, CDR1 is SGHVS, CDR2 FNYEAQ. The CDR3 nucleotides are TGTGCCAGCAGCCAAAAGGGGGGGGCCGGGAATGAGCAGTTCTTC. As protein: CASSQKGGAGNEQFF.

The V and J genes are TRBV20-1 and TRBJ2-7; 10 bases line up with TRBD1. The CDR3 spans 14 residues. V was clipped by 1 base and J by 5 bases; unmatched bases: 5. CDR1 DFQATT and CDR2 SNEGSKA come from the germline V gene (reference sequence). CDR3 DNA: TGCAGTGCTAGAGCGCGGGACAGGGGACACGAGCAGTACTTC. The encoded protein is CSARARDRGHEQYF.

The chain has TRBV27 and TRBJ2-1; 9 nucleotides align to TRBD1. J gave up 0 bases and V 3 bases, and 6 bases lay outside the gene matches. Per the germline V gene, CDR1 is MNHEY and CDR2 is SMNVEV (reference sequence). This CDR3 is built from 17 residues. DNA of the CDR3: TGTGCCAGCAGTTTCGGGACAGGGATGAGCTCCTACAATGAGCAGTTCTTC. It encodes CASSFGTGMSSYNEQFF.

J is TRBJ2-3 and V is TRBV20-1; 7 nucleotides agree with TRBD2. The germline V gene encodes CDR1 DFQATT and CDR2 SNEGSKA (reference sequence). This CDR3 region has 16 residues. V lost 6 bases and J lost 1; bases outside the gene matches: 13. The CDR3 spells CSARPRLAGGTDTQYF. The CDR3 nucleotides read TGCAGTGCGAGGCCCCGACTAGCCGGAGGCACAGATACGCAGTATTTT.

Many counts were recorded for this clonotype. The chain employs TRBV7-2 and TRBJ2-6; 7 bases agree with TRBD1. The length of the CDR3 is 20 residues. The V gene end was trimmed by 6 bases and the J gene end by 0 bases; junction bases not matched to a gene: 17. The germline gives CDR1 SGHTA, CDR2 FQGNSA. CDR3 sequence reads: CASSGGNPGQLLSGANVLTF. Written as DNA, the CDR3 is TGTGCCAGCAGTGGGGGAAACCCGGGACAGCTCCTCTCTGGGGCCAACGTCCTGACTTTC. Based on the CDR3 plus reference TRBV7-2 and TRBJ2-6, the full variable domain is GAGVSQSPSNKVTEKGKDVELRCDPISGHTALYWYRQSLGQGLEFLIYFQGNSAPDKSGLPSDRFSAERTGGSVSTLTIQRTQQEDSAVYLCASSGGNPGQLLSGANVLTFGAGSRLTVL.

This sequence joins TRBV7-9 and TRBJ1-1; perhaps TRBD1 as D (5 bases). Trimming left V 5 bases short and J 6 bases short, with 13 bases between. This CDR3 is built from 13 residues. From germline, CDR1 is SEHNR and CDR2 FQNEAQ (reference sequence). The CDR3 DNA sequence: TGTGCCAGCAGCCCCGAGAGGGGAGCTGAAGCTTTCTTT. Translating it yields CASSPERGAEAFF.

The chain is built from TRBV5-1 and TRBJ1-5, with D possibly TRBD1 on 6 matching bases. The germline V gene encodes CDR1 SGHRS and CDR2 YFSETQ. This CDR3 comprises 16 residues. V lost 0 bases to trimming and J lost 7 bases, with 17 bases between them. The CDR3 region is CASSLVGLGASQPQHF. The CDR3 DNA sequence: TGCGCCAGCAGCTTGGTTGGATTGGGGGCCAGCCAGCCCCAGCATTTT.

This clonotype was seen a few times. The gene calls are TRBV10-3 and TRBJ2-2; TRBD1 aligns across 7 bases. From germline, CDR1 is ENHRY and CDR2 SYGVKD. The trim removed 4 bases at V and 2 bases at J, leaving 4 bases unmatched. The CDR3 covers 15 residues. CDR3 sequence reads: CAISVGTENTGELFF. The CDR3 DNA reads TGTGCCATCAGTGTTGGGACAGAAAACACCGGGGAGCTGTTTTTT.

This clonotype was seen repeatedly, ten times or more. This rearrangement joins TRBV7-9 to TRBJ1-1; no reliable D call. Trimming took 2 bases from V and 10 from J, leaving 11 bases between them. CDR1 is SEHNR and CDR2 is FQNEAQ in the germline V gene (reference sequence). The CDR3 runs 12 residues. The CDR3 sequence: CASSLMWGSAFF. The CDR3 bases are TGTGCCAGCAGCTTAATGTGGGGATCAGCTTTCTTT.

CDR3 in amino acids: CATFTGTGPINDYTF. CDR3 DNA sequence: TGTGCCACCTTTACTGGGACAGGGCCTATTAATGACTACACCTTC. The chain recombines TRBV28 with TRBJ1-2, with 9 nucleotides matching TRBD1. Germline V gene lookup returns CDR1 MDHEN and CDR2 SYDVKM. The CDR3 sequence is 15 residues long. V lost 10 bases to trimming and J lost 10 bases; unmatched junction nucleotides: 19.

This clonotype appeared a few times. The CDR3 DNA reads TGCGCCAGCAGCCAAGACTGGACAGCGAACACTGAAGCTTTCTTT. Translating gives CASSQDWTANTEAFF. The J gene is TRBJ1-1, the V gene TRBV4-1; possible D gene TRBD1, 6 bases. CDR1 and CDR2 (germline): MGHRA, YSYEKL. The CDR3 extends over 15 amino acids. V gave up 0 bases and J gave up 1 base, with 9 bases separating them.

This clonotype was counted a few times. The chain uses TRBV9 and TRBJ2-7, with D hard to call. The V end lost 3 bases, the J end lost 0 bases, and 10 bases lay between the germline ends. CDR3 length equals 14 residues. Germline V lookup: CDR1 SGDLS, CDR2 YYNGEE. CDR3: CASSGGRSSYEQYF. CDR3 nucleotide sequence: TGTGCCAGCAGCGGAGGACGGAGCTCCTACGAGCAGTACTTC.

The chain uses TRBV7-2 and TRBJ2-2; TRBD2 matches at 9 bases. This CDR3 comprises 17 residues. Germline V lookup: CDR1 SGHTA, CDR2 FQGNSA. V trimming: 5 bases; J trimming: 5 bases; junction bases outside the gene matches: 12. The CDR3 bases are TGTGCCAGCAGCCCGATTTGGACTAGCGCAGGGACCGGGGAGCTGTTTTTT. Amino acids: CASSPIWTSAGTGELFF.